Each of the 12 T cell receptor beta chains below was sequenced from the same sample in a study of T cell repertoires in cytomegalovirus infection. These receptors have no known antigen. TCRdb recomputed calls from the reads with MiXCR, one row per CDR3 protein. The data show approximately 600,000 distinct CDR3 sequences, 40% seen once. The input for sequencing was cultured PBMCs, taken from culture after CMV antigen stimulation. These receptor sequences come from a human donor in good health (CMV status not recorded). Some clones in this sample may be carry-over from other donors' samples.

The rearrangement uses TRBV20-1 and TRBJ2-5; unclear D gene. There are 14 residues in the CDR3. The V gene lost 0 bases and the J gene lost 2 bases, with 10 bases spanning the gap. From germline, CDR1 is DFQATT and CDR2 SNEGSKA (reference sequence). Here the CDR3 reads CSARDPLVQETQYF. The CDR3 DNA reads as TGCAGTGCTAGAGACCCCTTGGTACAAGAGACCCAGTACTTC.

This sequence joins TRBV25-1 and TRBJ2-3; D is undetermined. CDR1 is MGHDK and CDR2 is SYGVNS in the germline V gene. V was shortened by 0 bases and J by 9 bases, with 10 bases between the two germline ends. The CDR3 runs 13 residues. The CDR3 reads CASSEYMSRTQYF. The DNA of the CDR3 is TGTGCCAGCAGTGAATATATGTCGAGAACGCAGTATTTT.

CDR3 sequence: CASSPGGRVQETQYF. For the CDR3, the DNA is TGTGCCAGCTCACCAGGAGGGCGGGTACAAGAGACCCAGTACTTC. The chain is built from TRBV18 and TRBJ2-5; TRBD2 might be the D (6 bases). V was clipped by 2 bases and J by 2 bases, with 12 bases between them. Germline V gene sequence: CDR1 KGHSH, CDR2 LQKENI. This CDR3 is built from 15 residues.

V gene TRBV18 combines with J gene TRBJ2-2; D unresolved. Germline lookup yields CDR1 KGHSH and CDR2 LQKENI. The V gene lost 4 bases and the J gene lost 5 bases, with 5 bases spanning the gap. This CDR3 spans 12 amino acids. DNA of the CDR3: TGTGCCAGCTCACGGCAAACCGGGGAGCTGTTTTTT. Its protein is CASSRQTGELFF.

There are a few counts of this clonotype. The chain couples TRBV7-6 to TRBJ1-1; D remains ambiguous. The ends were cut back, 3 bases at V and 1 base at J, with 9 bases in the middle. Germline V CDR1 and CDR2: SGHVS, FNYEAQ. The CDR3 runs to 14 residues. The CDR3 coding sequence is TGTGCCAGCAGCTTTTTGGGTCAGAACACTGAAGCTTTCTTT. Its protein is CASSFLGQNTEAFF.

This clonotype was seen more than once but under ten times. The CDR3: CASRADQARTGELFF. The CDR3 nucleotides read TGTGCCAGCAGAGCAGACCAAGCGAGGACCGGGGAGCTGTTTTTT. This chain joins TRBV7-8 and TRBJ2-2; no clear D gene. The germline V gene encodes CDR1 SGHVS and CDR2 FQNEAQ. V dropped 6 bases and J dropped 5 bases, with 16 bases sitting between them. This CDR3 comprises 15 residues.

The CDR3 DNA sequence: TGTGCCAGCAGTTCTAGTTGGGCGGAACAGGGGCTTCGGCGTAACGAGCAGTACTTC. It encodes CASSSSWAEQGLRRNEQYF. V is TRBV28 and J is TRBJ2-7; 7 bases are a match to TRBD1. CDR1 and CDR2 (germline): MDHEN, SYDVKM. J was trimmed by 5 bases and V by 4 bases; bases with no gene match: 23. This CDR3 has 19 residues.

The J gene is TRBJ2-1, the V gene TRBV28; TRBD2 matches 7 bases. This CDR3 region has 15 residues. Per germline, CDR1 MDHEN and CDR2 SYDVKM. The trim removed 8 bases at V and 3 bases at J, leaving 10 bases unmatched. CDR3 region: CASAVQRGRYNEQFF. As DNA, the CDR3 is TGTGCCAGCGCGGTCCAGCGGGGCCGCTACAATGAGCAGTTCTTC. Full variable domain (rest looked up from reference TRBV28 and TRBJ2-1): DVKVTQSSRYLVKRTGEKVFLECVQDMDHENMFWYRQDPGLGLRLIYFSYDVKMKEKGDIPEGYSVSREKKERFSLILESASTNQTSMYLCASAVQRGRYNEQFFGPGTRLTVL.

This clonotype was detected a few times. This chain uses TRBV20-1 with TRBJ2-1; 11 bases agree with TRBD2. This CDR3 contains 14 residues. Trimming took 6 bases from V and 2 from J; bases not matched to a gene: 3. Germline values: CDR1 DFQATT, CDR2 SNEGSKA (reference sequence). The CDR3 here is CSAPGLAAYNEQFF. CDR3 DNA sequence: TGCAGTGCCCCGGGACTAGCGGCCTACAATGAGCAGTTCTTC.

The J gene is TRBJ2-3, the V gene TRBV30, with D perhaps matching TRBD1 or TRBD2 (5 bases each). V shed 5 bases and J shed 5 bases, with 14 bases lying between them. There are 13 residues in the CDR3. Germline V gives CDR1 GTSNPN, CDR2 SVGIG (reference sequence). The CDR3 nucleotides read TGTGCCTGGGGCTGGGGGAGTAAAGATACGCAGTATTTT. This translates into CAWGWGSKDTQYF.

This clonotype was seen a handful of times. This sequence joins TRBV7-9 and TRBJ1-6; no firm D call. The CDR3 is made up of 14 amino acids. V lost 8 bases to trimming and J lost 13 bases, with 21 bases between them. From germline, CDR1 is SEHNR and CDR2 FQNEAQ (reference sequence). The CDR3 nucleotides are TGTGCCAGCTCGGGCAGAGGGATTCGTGCCCCCCTCCACTTT. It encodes CASSGRGIRAPLHF.

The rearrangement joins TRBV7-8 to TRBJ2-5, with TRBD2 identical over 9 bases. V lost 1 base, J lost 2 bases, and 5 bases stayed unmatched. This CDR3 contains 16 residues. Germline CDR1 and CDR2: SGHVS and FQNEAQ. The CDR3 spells CASSLGAGGPQETQYF. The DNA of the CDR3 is TGTGCCAGCAGCTTAGGGGCGGGGGGGCCACAAGAGACCCAGTACTTC.